The source of this TCR beta chain is a study of spatial heterogeneity in lung cancer. With 4 bases clipped from V and 9 bases from J, the junction kept 7 bases outside the gene matches. The CDR3 is 13 amino acids. CDR1 and CDR2 (germline): SGHTA, FQGNSA. The time point denotes: sample taken at primary tumor resection. The sequenced material consisted of unsorted whole RNA from tumor, nontumor lung or frozen PBMC. TCRdb re-analysed the 5' RACE reads in MiXCR, keeping a single row per CDR3 protein. The sample includes more than 15,000 distinct CDR3 sequences, roughly 23% of them seen just once. For this clonotype: With a much larger clone just one base away, this may be a read error.

This clonotype was obtained from a female donor with early-stage non-small cell lung cancer. This specimen consisted of PBMCs, obtained at surgery. The V call is TRBV7-2, the J call TRBJ2-7; TRBD1 aligns across 9 bases. Written as DNA, the CDR3 is TGTGCCAGCAGCTCCCGGGACAGGGACGGGCAGTACTTC. The encoded protein is CASSSRDRDGQYF.